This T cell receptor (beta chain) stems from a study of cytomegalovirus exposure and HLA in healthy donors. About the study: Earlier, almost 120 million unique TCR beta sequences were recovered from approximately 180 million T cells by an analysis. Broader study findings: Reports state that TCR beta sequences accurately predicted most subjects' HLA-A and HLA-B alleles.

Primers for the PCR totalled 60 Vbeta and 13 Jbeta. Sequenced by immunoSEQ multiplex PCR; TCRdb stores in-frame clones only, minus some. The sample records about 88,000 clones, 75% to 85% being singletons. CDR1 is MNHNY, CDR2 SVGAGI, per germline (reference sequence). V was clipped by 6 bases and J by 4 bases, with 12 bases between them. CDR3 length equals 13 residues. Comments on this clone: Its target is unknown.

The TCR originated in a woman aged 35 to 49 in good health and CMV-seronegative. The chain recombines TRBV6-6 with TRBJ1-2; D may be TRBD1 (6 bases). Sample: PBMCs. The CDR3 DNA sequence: TGTGCCAGCAGCCCGGACAGTTCCTATGGCTACACCTTC. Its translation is CASSPDSSYGYTF.